This paragraph reports one T cell receptor (beta chain). The antigen is not known. The data were taken from a study of early T cells in non-severe SARS-CoV-2 infection. Researchers attached unique molecular identifiers to individual cDNA molecules. TCRdb fed the 5' RACE reads into MiXCR, producing one record per CDR3 protein. The sample gives tens of thousands of distinct CDR3 sequences, around 6.6% of which show up once; about 3% is in the top ten. Study outcomes and limitations: Anti-spike CD8 responses were favored by VDJdb matching, which missed private and CD4 specificities.

Germline assignment: CDR1 SEHNR and CDR2 FQNEAQ (reference sequence). The CDR3 length is 16 residues. The junction had 12 bases not matched to a gene; V was cut back by 4 bases and J by 10 bases. This TCR came from an adult who was a healthcare worker with PCR-confirmed SARS-CoV-2 infection or an uninfected control (not recorded which). The chain links TRBV7-9 to TRBJ2-1, with 11 bases that match TRBD2. The material sequenced was whole blood. In nucleotides, the CDR3 is TGTGCCAGCAGCTCTGATAGCGGGAGGGCCACTTCAGAGCAGTTCTTC. It yields the protein CASSSDSGRATSEQFF. Together with reference TRBV7-9 and TRBJ2-1, the CDR3 gives the full variable domain: DTGVSQNPRHKITKRGQNVTFRCDPISEHNRLYWYRQTLGQGPEFLTYFQNEAQLEKSRLLSDRFSAERPKGSFSTLEIQRTEQGDSAMYLCASSSDSGRATSEQFFGPGTRLTVL.